This TCR beta chain emerged from a study of PD-1 blockade in classical Hodgkin lymphoma. Repertoires were generated with immunoSEQ multiplex PCR, while TCRdb's copy carries only in-frame clones and drops some. The sample lists almost 20,000 clones; 76% were seen once. On this clone: Its antigen is unidentified.

Indicated time point: cycle 4 day 1 (C4D1), after more than 5 weeks of nivolumab. All trial patients relapsed after autologous stem cell transplantation. Study-wide results and limits: While CD8+ TCR diversity did not rise significantly by C4D1, CD4+ TCR diversity did.

The origin of this receptor is a human donor with classical Hodgkin lymphoma. The sample in question was peripheral blood mononuclear cells (PBMCs), obtained before the fourth cycle of nivolumab.

The CDR3 loop reads CASSAYGGDNQPQHF. As DNA, the CDR3 is TGTGCCAGTAGTGCCTACGGGGGAGATAATCAGCCCCAGCATTTT. V and J are TRBV19 and TRBJ1-5; D is possibly TRBD1 (5 bases). Trimming removed 5 bases from V and 4 bases from J, with 15 bases in between. CDR3 length: 15 amino acids. Germline V CDR1 and CDR2: LNHDA, SQIVND (reference sequence).